The 25 T cell receptor beta chains below all came from one sample that was sequenced in a study of blood T cells in healthy people across ages. Then a second PCR, running about 6 to 12 cycles, was carried out with a sample-barcoded 5' primer and a J-beta primer mix. MiXCR, applied by TCRdb to the 5' RACE reads, yields one record per CDR3 protein. The table includes 450,000 to 700,000 distinct CDR3 sequences, roughly 29% detected once. Sequenced: blood. These receptors were taken from a woman aged 70 to 79 in good health.

This clonotype showed up just a few times. The chain's CDR3 is CASSPRLDTQYF. In DNA form, the CDR3 reads TGTGCCAGCTCACCAAGGTTAGATACGCAGTATTTT. This chain joins TRBV18 and TRBJ2-3; no reliable D call. Germline CDR1 KGHSH, CDR2 LQKENI. There are 12 residues in the CDR3. V was clipped by 2 bases and J by 5 bases, with 5 bases between them.

This clonotype came up many times. The chain couples TRBV18 to TRBJ2-2; D call uncertain. The CDR3 has 11 amino acids. Germline CDR1 and CDR2: KGHSH and LQKENI. Trimming removed 6 bases at V and 5 bases at J, with 4 bases between. CDR3 sequence (DNA): TGTGCCAGCTCTCCGACCGGGGAGCTGTTTTTT. The encoded protein is CASSPTGELFF.

The chain is built from TRBV4-2 and TRBJ2-5, with TRBD2 identical over 9 bases. Per the germline V gene, CDR1 is LGHNA and CDR2 is YNFKEQ. The CDR3 is made up of 16 amino acids. Germline trimming cut 1 base from V and 4 bases from J; bases unmatched to any gene: 7. The CDR3 reads CASSQGAGGQRETQYF. In nucleotides, the CDR3 is TGTGCCAGCAGCCAAGGGGCGGGGGGGCAGAGAGAGACCCAGTACTTC.

This clonotype was picked up a small number of times. The gene calls are TRBV29-1 and TRBJ1-2, with D possibly matching TRBD1 (6 bases). CDR3 length equals 13 residues. With 2 bases removed from V and 8 bases from J, the gap between germline ends came to 15 bases. CDR1 and CDR2 from the germline V gene are SQVTM and ANQGSEA. CDR3 residues: CSVELLQGDGYTF. The CDR3 DNA is TGCAGCGTTGAATTGTTACAGGGAGACGGCTACACCTTC.

Only a few counts were recorded for this clonotype. This CDR3 fails to terminate in the conserved phenylalanine or tryptophan, so it likely reflects a read error. V gene TRBV7-2 combines with J gene TRBJ2-5; either TRBD1 or TRBD2 may supply D (5 bases each). Looked up from germline, CDR1 is SGHTA and CDR2 is FQGNSA. The ends were cut back, 8 bases at V and 2 bases at J, with 24 bases in the middle. There are 17 residues in the CDR3. This CDR3 reads CASAMGRTGRRQETQYL. The CDR3, as DNA: TGTGCCAGCGCAATGGGACGGACTGGGCGTCGACAAGAGACCCAGTACCTC.

V usage is TRBV9 and J usage is TRBJ1-1; the D gene is possibly TRBD1 (5 bases). The CDR3 sequence is 16 residues long. Germline CDR1 reads SGDLS; CDR2 reads YYNGEE. The germline V and J ends were trimmed by 0 bases and 5 bases, with 17 bases remaining between them. This CDR3 reads CASSVEGGGAGTEAFF. DNA for the CDR3: TGTGCCAGCAGCGTAGAGGGTGGAGGGGCAGGGACTGAAGCTTTCTTT.

The chain joins TRBV20-1 to TRBJ2-7; D might be TRBD2 (5 bases). V was pared by 4 bases and J by 6 bases, with 16 bases between. CDR1 and CDR2 (germline): DFQATT, SNEGSKA (reference sequence). The CDR3 is 13 residues long. The CDR3 nucleotides read TGCAGTGCTAAGGGCCCGGGGAACGTCGAGCAGTACTTC. Protein sequence: CSAKGPGNVEQYF.

This clonotype was detected only a few times. The rearrangement joins TRBV9 to TRBJ1-6, with TRBD1 matching 7 bases. CDR3 length equals 15 residues. With V trimmed by 3 bases and J by 3 bases, 3 bases remained unmatched. Germline CDR1 reads SGDLS; CDR2 reads YYNGEE. The CDR3 loop is CASSAGQVYNSPLHF. The CDR3 DNA is TGTGCCAGCAGCGCAGGACAGGTCTATAATTCACCCCTCCACTTT.

The table lists this clonotype with a few counts. This rearrangement joins TRBV20-1 to TRBJ2-5; D not certain. The length of the CDR3 is 11 residues. Per germline, CDR1 DFQATT and CDR2 SNEGSKA (reference sequence). V lost 5 bases and J 0 bases, leaving 4 bases between the germline ends. The CDR3 nucleotides are TGCAGTGCTGCCCACCAAGAGACCCAGTACTTC. Protein product: CSAAHQETQYF.

This sequence joins TRBV27 and TRBJ2-1; D is tentatively TRBD1 or TRBD2 (5 bases each). The V end lost 6 bases, the J end lost 9 bases, and 12 bases lay between the germline ends. CDR3 size: 12 residues. Germline values: CDR1 MNHEY, CDR2 SMNVEV (reference sequence). The CDR3, as DNA: TGTGCCAGCAGCCCGGGACGCTTTGAGCAGTTCTTC. Protein product: CASSPGRFEQFF.

This clonotype was picked up a small number of times. The chain combines TRBV15 with TRBJ1-2; 10 bases agree with TRBD1. CDR1 and CDR2 from the germline V gene are LNHNV and YYDKDF (reference sequence). There are 14 residues in the CDR3. With V trimmed by 8 bases and J by 4 bases, 7 bases remained unmatched. CDR3 residues: CATRTGTGAYGYTF. As DNA, the CDR3 is TGTGCCACCCGTACCGGGACAGGGGCCTATGGCTACACCTTC.

This clonotype appeared a few times. The chain recombines TRBV7-2 with TRBJ2-1; no reliable D call. CDR1 is SGHTA and CDR2 is FQGNSA in the germline V gene. V lost 1 base, J lost 10 bases, and 11 bases lay in between. The length of the CDR3 is 13 residues. As DNA, the CDR3 is TGTGCCAGCAGCTTAGTTCGTTCCGGGGAGCAGTTCTTC. Its translation: CASSLVRSGEQFF.

This clonotype has only a few counts. The rearrangement uses TRBV7-3 and TRBJ1-1; the D is unclear. With 4 bases removed from V and 8 bases from J, the gap between germline ends came to 14 bases. This CDR3 has 13 amino acids. CDR1 is SGHTA, CDR2 FQGTGA, per germline. CDR3 sequence: CASSSTPRSEAFF. The CDR3 nucleotides are TGTGCCAGCAGCTCAACCCCTCGTTCCGAAGCTTTCTTT.

The sample holds a few counts of this clonotype. The chain has TRBV7-2 and TRBJ2-7, with D unresolved. V lost 2 bases and J 0 bases, leaving 8 bases between the germline ends. Germline CDR1 reads SGHTA; CDR2 reads FQGNSA. The CDR3 has 14 residues. CDR3 bases: TGTGCCAGCAGCTTACACGTAAGCTCCTACGAGCAGTACTTC. As protein: CASSLHVSSYEQYF.

The chain has TRBV9 and TRBJ2-5; possibly TRBD1 or TRBD2 for D (6 bases each). Trimming removed 0 bases from V and 1 base from J, with 10 bases in between. This CDR3 spans 15 amino acids. CDR1 is SGDLS, CDR2 YYNGEE, per germline. The CDR3 bases are TGTGCCAGCAGCGTAGAAGGGGGGCGCCAAGAGACCCAGTACTTC. It codes for CASSVEGGRQETQYF.

Notes on this clonotype: An end of the junction does not agree with germline; a read error may underlie this. The chain links TRBV7-3 to TRBJ1-5; D call uncertain. Germline assignment: CDR1 SGHTA and CDR2 FQGTGA. The length of the CDR3 is 15 residues. The CDR3 bases are TGTGCCAGCAACTTAACGGGAGTGGGCAATCAGCCCCAGCATTTT. This sequence encodes CASNLTGVGNQPQHF.

About this clonotype itself: Relative to the germline gene, one junction end is altered; a read error may explain this. The chain carries TRBV6-5 and TRBJ1-4; the D gene is possibly TRBD1 (5 bases). Germline V CDR1 and CDR2: MNHEY, SVGAGI. CDR3 length: 15 residues. In nucleotides, the CDR3 is TGTGCCAGCAGCCGGACATCCGCAACTTATGAAAAACTGTTTTTT. It encodes CASSRTSATYEKLFF.

Only a few counts were recorded for this clonotype. This sequence joins TRBV14 and TRBJ2-7; D is possibly TRBD1 or TRBD2 (5 bases each). The V gene's germline CDR1 is SGHDN and CDR2 FVKESK. Trimming pared 1 base from V and 6 bases from J, leaving 13 bases between. CDR3 length: 14 residues. The CDR3 DNA reads TGTGCCAGCAGCCAAGGGGACGGGGTCGGCGAGCAGTACTTC. Translated: CASSQGDGVGEQYF.

The J gene is TRBJ2-3, the V gene TRBV9; the match to TRBD1 covers 8 bases. The CDR3 has 15 amino acids. Germline loops: CDR1 SGDLS, CDR2 YYNGEE. V lost 0 bases to trimming and J lost 5 bases; unmatched junction nucleotides: 5. The CDR3 DNA sequence: TGTGCCAGCAGCGTAGCTACCGGGACAGGAGATACGCAGTATTTT. Protein product: CASSVATGTGDTQYF.

V and J are TRBV7-2 and TRBJ2-1; D unresolved. V dropped 2 bases and J dropped 7 bases, with 12 bases sitting between them. Germline V gene sequence: CDR1 SGHTA, CDR2 FQGNSA. CDR3 length equals 14 residues. In nucleotides, the CDR3 is TGTGCCAGCAGCTTATCTGGGCCGCGGAATGAGCAGTTCTTC. Amino acid sequence: CASSLSGPRNEQFF.

This clonotype showed up just a few times. This chain uses TRBV20-1 with TRBJ1-1; D is perhaps TRBD1 (6 bases). Between the trimmed V and J ends, which lost 0 bases and 0 bases, there was a span of 11 bases. Per germline, CDR1 DFQATT and CDR2 SNEGSKA (reference sequence). The CDR3 covers 15 residues. The CDR3 nucleotides are TGCAGTGCTAGAGATGGACAGCTCATGAACACTGAAGCTTTCTTT. Encoded protein: CSARDGQLMNTEAFF.

This clonotype was seen repeatedly, ten times or more. This chain uses TRBV5-1 with TRBJ1-2; D not resolved. Trimming shortened V by 7 bases and J by 5 bases, and 15 bases separated the two germline ends. Per the germline V gene, CDR1 is SGHRS and CDR2 is YFSETQ. This CDR3 is 13 amino acids long. Written as DNA, the CDR3 is TGCGCCAGCGCCTCGGACGGGTCGTATGGCTACACCTTC. This gives the protein CASASDGSYGYTF.

CDR3 nucleotides: TGTGCCATCAAAACCGGCACAGATACGCAGTATTTT. This gives the protein CAIKTGTDTQYF. The chain combines TRBV10-3 with TRBJ2-3; D unclear. Per germline, CDR1 ENHRY and CDR2 SYGVKD. The CDR3 is made up of 12 amino acids. V gave up 7 bases and J gave up 1 base, with 6 bases separating them.

The gene calls are TRBV5-1 and TRBJ1-1, with 10 bases lining up with TRBD1. With V trimmed by 0 bases and J by 7 bases, 3 bases remained unmatched. The CDR3 loop spans 14 amino acids. CDR1 SGHRS and CDR2 YFSETQ come from the germline V gene. For the CDR3, the DNA is TGCGCCAGCAGCTTGGCCGGGACAGGGGTTGAAGCTTTCTTT. Translated: CASSLAGTGVEAFF. Complete variable domain (other parts from reference TRBV5-1 and TRBJ1-1): KAGVTQTPRYLIKTRGQQVTLSCSPISGHRSVSWYQQTPGQGLQFLFEYFSETQRNKGNFPGRFSGRQFSNSRSEMNVSTLELGDSALYLCASSLAGTGVEAFFGQGTRLTVV.

This clonotype was detected only a few times. The chain employs TRBV7-6 and TRBJ2-5; TRBD2 is a possible D gene (6 bases). CDR3 length: 16 residues. The germline CDR1 and CDR2 sequences are SGHVS and FNYEAQ. V was clipped by 5 bases and J by 5 bases, with 21 bases between them. CDR3 residues: CASSLSLNPGGETQYF. DNA for the CDR3: TGTGCCAGCAGCCTCTCCCTTAATCCTGGGGGGGAGACCCAGTACTTC.